These 24 T cell receptor beta chains were all obtained from the same sample, sequenced in a study of vaccination effects on CD4 cells after COVID-19. Prior to sequencing, the ViraFEST assay stimulated PBMC with viral peptide pools, which expanded the antigen-specific CD4+ T cells. Between days 9 and 10 of culture, CD4+ T cells were separated out. The vaccine recipients had no prior SARS-CoV-2 infection, with negative nucleocapsid antibodies. No cognate antigen is known for these TCRs. The method was immunoSEQ multiplex PCR; TCRdb's version includes in-frame clones alone and lacks a portion of them. The table records 70,000 or so clones, around 74% of them present only once. Material: CD4+ T cells from PBMCs cultured with HCoV-NL63 spike peptides, obtained before COVID-19 vaccination. The source of these receptors is a human donor who received a COVID-19 vaccine.

This clone was recorded once. The V gene is TRBV30, the J gene TRBJ1-4, with a tentative D call TRBD1 (5 bases). V lost 8 bases to trimming and J lost 5 bases, with 12 bases between them. The CDR3 length is 12 residues. Per germline, CDR1 GTSNPN and CDR2 SVGIG (reference sequence). Here the CDR3 reads CAGDGENEKLFF. In nucleotides, the CDR3 is TGTGCCGGGGACGGTGAAAATGAAAAACTGTTTTTT.

The chain is built from TRBV6-5 and TRBJ1-5; possible D gene TRBD1, 5 bases. This CDR3 has 14 residues. Germline V CDR1 and CDR2: MNHEY, SVGAGI. Trimming took 7 bases from V and 0 from J, leaving 10 bases between them. CDR3: CASMTASSNQPQHF. CDR3 coding DNA: TGTGCCAGCATGACAGCCTCTAGCAATCAGCCCCAGCATTTT.

This clone was found once. The chain recombines TRBV11-2 with TRBJ2-4; TRBD2 matches 7 bases. Germline V lookup: CDR1 SGHAT, CDR2 FQNNGV. The CDR3 spans 18 residues. Trimming at V came to 6 bases and at J to 1 base, leaving 15 bases not matched to a gene. DNA for the CDR3: TGTGCCAGCAGGAGCTTAAGTTTCCGGGGGGTTGCCAAAAACATTCAGTACTTC. Translated, it gives CASRSLSFRGVAKNIQYF.

This chain joins TRBV4-3 and TRBJ2-2; TRBD1 aligns across 8 bases. From germline, CDR1 is LGHNA and CDR2 YSLEER. Trimming at V came to 0 bases and at J to 2 bases, leaving 8 bases not matched to a gene. This CDR3 is 18 amino acids long. CDR3 loop: CASSQDLQGADNTGELFF. The CDR3 DNA reads as TGCGCCAGCAGCCAAGATCTCCAGGGGGCGGACAACACCGGGGAGCTGTTTTTT.

The J gene is TRBJ2-5, the V gene TRBV30, with D perhaps matching TRBD1 (6 bases). V shed 4 bases and J shed 0 bases, with 21 bases lying between them. Per the germline V gene, CDR1 is GTSNPN and CDR2 is SVGIG (reference sequence). CDR3 length equals 17 residues. CDR3 in amino acids: CAWTPWGETGYQETQYF. The CDR3 DNA is TGTGCCTGGACTCCCTGGGGTGAGACAGGATACCAAGAGACCCAGTACTTC.

The chain uses TRBV5-1 and TRBJ1-1; D gene unclear. V lost 4 bases and J lost 1, with 8 bases in between. The CDR3 has 13 amino acids. Germline lookup yields CDR1 SGHRS and CDR2 YFSETQ. The chain's CDR3 is CASSQLSNTEAFF. The CDR3 nucleotides are TGCGCCAGCAGCCAATTATCGAACACTGAAGCTTTCTTT.

The chain joins TRBV4-1 to TRBJ1-1; D remains unclear. This CDR3 comprises 13 residues. Trimming shortened V by 2 bases and J by 1 base, and 5 bases separated the two germline ends. CDR1 and CDR2 (germline): MGHRA, YSYEKL. The DNA of the CDR3 is TGCGCCAGCAGCCAAAAGGGGAACACTGAAGCTTTCTTT. Translating it yields CASSQKGNTEAFF.

The gene calls are TRBV9 and TRBJ1-6; D is undetermined. V shed 0 bases and J shed 0 bases, with 16 bases lying between them. CDR3 length: 19 residues. Germline V CDR1 and CDR2: SGDLS, YYNGEE. The CDR3 DNA is TGTGCCAGCAGCGTAGACGCCGGGGTACGTCACTCCTATAATTCACCCCTCCACTTT. It specifies CASSVDAGVRHSYNSPLHF.

A few counts support this clone. CDR3 residues: CASSQDESPGTEAFF. Here the CDR3 DNA reads TGCGCCAGCAGCCAAGATGAGTCCCCCGGGACTGAAGCTTTCTTT. The chain uses TRBV4-1 and TRBJ1-1; D call uncertain. Per germline, CDR1 MGHRA and CDR2 YSYEKL. The length of the CDR3 is 15 residues. V dropped 0 bases and J dropped 5 bases, with 13 bases sitting between them.

The rearrangement joins TRBV7-3 to TRBJ2-1, with D tentatively TRBD1 (5 bases). Deletions cut 1 base from V and 15 bases from J, with 16 bases between. The germline V gene encodes CDR1 SGHTA and CDR2 FQGTGA. The CDR3 spans 13 residues. CDR3: CASSLKWGSLVFF. The CDR3 coding sequence is TGTGCCAGCAGCTTAAAATGGGGCAGCCTAGTGTTCTTC.

The gene calls are TRBV30 and TRBJ2-7, with 7 bases fitting TRBD1. With 1 base clipped from V and 2 bases from J, the junction kept 8 bases outside the gene matches. Germline V gene sequence: CDR1 GTSNPN, CDR2 SVGIG (reference sequence). CDR3 length: 15 residues. The CDR3 region is CAWSGQGIKTYEQYV. CDR3 in DNA: TGTGCCTGGAGTGGACAGGGAATCAAGACCTACGAGCAGTACGTC.

The chain employs TRBV28 and TRBJ2-4, with D uncertain. The CDR3 is made up of 12 amino acids. Per germline, CDR1 MDHEN and CDR2 SYDVKM. V lost 3 bases, J lost 11 bases, and 11 bases lay in between. This CDR3 is CASSFSRTVQYF. Written as DNA, the CDR3 is TGTGCCAGCAGTTTTTCGAGGACCGTTCAGTACTTC. Drawing the rest from reference TRBV28 and TRBJ2-4, the complete variable domain is DVKVTQSSRYLVKRTGEKVFLECVQDMDHENMFWYRQDPGLGLRLIYFSYDVKMKEKGDIPEGYSVSREKKERFSLILESASTNQTSMYLCASSFSRTVQYFGAGTRLSVL.

The chain is built from TRBV4-2 and TRBJ2-3, with 9 bases lining up with TRBD2. This CDR3 spans 16 amino acids. Germline assignment: CDR1 LGHNA and CDR2 YNFKEQ. The junction had 8 bases not matched to a gene; V was cut back by 4 bases and J by 3 bases. This CDR3 reads CASSLTPGLATDTQYF. CDR3 sequence (DNA): TGTGCCAGCAGCCTCACACCGGGACTAGCAACAGATACGCAGTATTTT.

V usage is TRBV24-1 and J usage is TRBJ2-1; TRBD1 aligns across 7 bases. This CDR3 has 15 residues. CDR1 is KGHDR and CDR2 is SFDVKD in the germline V gene. Trimming took 5 bases from V and 6 from J; bases not matched to a gene: 9. Written as DNA, the CDR3 is TGTGCCACCAGTGGGGCAGGGGGTTCCCTCAATGAGCAGTTCTTC. It codes for CATSGAGGSLNEQFF.

This chain links TRBV5-1 with TRBJ1-2; 11 nucleotides line up with TRBD1. From germline, CDR1 is SGHRS and CDR2 YFSETQ. This CDR3 is 14 amino acids long. With V trimmed by 0 bases and J by 8 bases, 3 bases remained unmatched. CDR3 in amino acids: CASSLGTGGWGYTF. The CDR3, as DNA: TGCGCCAGCAGCTTGGGGACAGGGGGCTGGGGCTACACCTTC.

A few counts support this clone. V and J are TRBV19 and TRBJ1-5; maybe TRBD1 (5 bases). Trimming took off 6 bases at V and 0 bases at J, with 12 bases between the two ends. This CDR3 is built from 15 residues. CDR1 LNHDA and CDR2 SQIVND come from the germline V gene (reference sequence). CDR3 region: CASRWAGHSNQPQHF. The CDR3 nucleotides are TGTGCCAGTAGATGGGCAGGACATAGCAATCAGCCCCAGCATTTT.

This clone appeared a single time. The J gene is TRBJ1-1, the V gene TRBV2; TRBD1 matches 7 bases. Losses at the gene ends were 7 bases for V and 1 base for J; bases not matched to a gene: 6. The CDR3 is 14 amino acids. Germline-derived CDR1 and CDR2 are SNHLY and FYNNEI. The chain's CDR3 is CASTGQEGNTEAFF. The CDR3 bases are TGTGCCAGCACCGGACAGGAGGGGAACACTGAAGCTTTCTTT.

The J gene is TRBJ1-6, the V gene TRBV7-2; 9 bases map to TRBD1. V shed 7 bases and J 10 bases; nucleotides not matched to a gene: 11. The CDR3 covers 15 residues. The germline V gene encodes CDR1 SGHTA and CDR2 FQGNSA. The CDR3 DNA is TGTGCCAGCATCCTCAGGACAGGGGATAGCTCACCCCTCCACTTT. Translating gives CASILRTGDSSPLHF.

This clone has a handful of counts. V is TRBV7-3 and J is TRBJ2-2; no clear D gene. There are 16 residues in the CDR3. The V and J ends lost 2 bases and 0 bases respectively, with 10 bases between them. The germline CDR1 and CDR2 sequences are SGHTA and FQGTGA. CDR3 DNA sequence: TGTGCCAGCAGCTTATACAGTGTCTCGAACACCGGGGAGCTGTTTTTT. This gives the protein CASSLYSVSNTGELFF.

This chain connects TRBV5-5 to TRBJ1-5; 7 bases are shared with TRBD1. Trimming removed 3 bases from V and 3 bases from J; junction bases left unmatched: 6. The V gene's germline CDR1 is SGHKS and CDR2 YYEKEE (reference sequence). This CDR3 region has 15 residues. The CDR3 loop is CASSSRTGSNQPQHF. The CDR3 bases are TGTGCCAGCAGCTCCCGGACAGGCTCCAATCAGCCCCAGCATTTT.

This clone was seen once. The rearrangement uses TRBV7-2 and TRBJ1-2, with 8 nucleotides matching TRBD1. CDR1 is SGHTA, CDR2 FQGNSA, per germline. The CDR3 consists of 14 residues. V shed 5 bases and J 7 bases; nucleotides not matched to a gene: 9. The CDR3 DNA sequence: TGTGCCAGCAGCCGCGCTCAGGGGGCAGGTGGCTACACCTTC. Translation gives CASSRAQGAGGYTF.

CDR3 region: CASRMGPGANVLTF. DNA for the CDR3: TGTGCCAGCAGAATGGGTCCTGGGGCCAACGTCCTGACTTTC. The chain is built from TRBV6-5 and TRBJ2-6; D unclear. Germline CDR1 is MNHEY and CDR2 is SVGAGI. Trimming took 6 bases from V and 2 from J, leaving 8 bases between them. This CDR3 spans 14 amino acids.

The chain is built from TRBV20-1 and TRBJ1-1, with D uncertain. There are 11 residues in the CDR3. Germline V gives CDR1 DFQATT, CDR2 SNEGSKA (reference sequence). V dropped 7 bases and J dropped 4 bases, with 10 bases sitting between them. CDR3 in DNA: TGCAGTGACATAGAAAGCACTGAAGCTTTCTTT. Translating it yields CSDIESTEAFF.

This chain connects TRBV6-6 to TRBJ2-7; no firm D call. This CDR3 region has 14 residues. Germline assignment: CDR1 MNHNY and CDR2 SVGAGI (reference sequence). Trimming took 6 bases from V and 1 from J, leaving 13 bases between them. The CDR3 region has the DNA TGTGCCAGCAGCCTCGACGACACTTCCTACGAGCAGTACGTC. Its protein product is CASSLDDTSYEQYV.